The 9 T cell receptor beta chains reported below all come from one sample, sequenced in a study of T cells in women clearing cervical HPV infection. This table comes from immunoSEQ multiplex PCR, and its TCRdb copy is limited to in-frame clones, with some not included. Its clone listing holds roughly 30,000 clones. Sequencing input: blood buffy coat. The origin of the receptors is a woman between 18 and 70 years old with a cervical HPV16 infection that either progressed to CIN3+ or cleared (not recorded which).

Concerning this clone: The observed sequence ends 3 residues before the CDR3 terminus, with the missing tail filled in from the germline J gene. The gene calls are TRBV19 and TRBJ1-5, with a tentative D call TRBD1 (6 bases). Germline CDR1 reads LNHDA; CDR2 reads SQIVND (reference sequence). The V end lost 0 bases, the J end lost 5 bases, and 17 bases lay between the germline ends. This CDR3 has 17 residues. The sequenced part of the CDR3 DNA is TGTGCCAGTAGTATAGATATGACGAGGGACACCTATCAGCCC. Translation: CASSIDMTRDTYQP. The CDR3 reads in full as CASSIDMTRDTYQPQHF.

Concerning this clone itself: The junction differs from germline at one of its ends, possibly a read error. Read sequence stops 3 residues before the CDR3 end, and the germline J gene provides the missing end. The chain is built from TRBV7-8 and TRBJ1-3; 8 bases align to TRBD1. Looked up from germline, CDR1 is SGHVS and CDR2 is FQNEAQ. The CDR3 has 17 residues. The CDR3 loop is CASSLGTGLGLGNAIYF. CDR3 bases read: TGTGCCAGCAGCCTTGGGACAGGTTTGGGTCTTGGAAACGCC.

A note on this clone: Read data end 3 residues before the CDR3 end; the end is taken from the germline J gene. The chain is built from TRBV20-1 and TRBJ1-2, with D perhaps matching TRBD1 (5 bases). V lost 0 bases and J lost 4, with 18 bases in between. The germline V gene has CDR1 DFQATT and CDR2 SNEGSKA (reference sequence). The CDR3 has 16 residues. CDR3 DNA (partial): TGCAGTGCTAGAGATGGCGGAAGGGGAGGGAGCTATGGC. Translation: CSARDGGRGGSYG. The full CDR3 reads CSARDGGRGGSYGYTF.

Comment on this clone: The read falls 3 residues short of the CDR3 end, and the missing part is taken from the germline J gene. The J gene is TRBJ2-1, the V gene TRBV20-1, with TRBD2 matching 12 bases. Germline trimming cut 0 bases from V and 7 bases from J; bases unmatched to any gene: 10. The CDR3 sequence is 17 residues long. From germline, CDR1 is DFQATT and CDR2 SNEGSKA (reference sequence). Incomplete CDR3 DNA: TGCAGTGCTAGAGATCCCTGGACTAGCGGGGATGTAAATGAG. Amino acids: CSARDPWTSGDVNE. The whole CDR3 sequence reads CSARDPWTSGDVNEQFF.

Note on this clone: The read comes to an end 3 residues before the CDR3 does, leaving the germline J gene to fill in the end. V gene TRBV30 combines with J gene TRBJ2-4, with 7 bases identical to TRBD2. There are 12 residues in the CDR3. In germline, CDR1 is GTSNPN, CDR2 SVGIG (reference sequence). The chain's CDR3 is CACLRGGHGQYF. The covered CDR3 bases are TGTGCCTGCCTCCGGGGAGGGCATGGT.

As regards this clone: A read error may account for a junction end that differs from germline. The read halts 3 residues ahead of the CDR3 end, with the missing end drawn from the germline J gene. The sample carries other DNA sequences with the same CDR3. This chain links TRBV19 with TRBJ1-3, with 11 bases aligning to TRBD1. CDR3 length: 14 amino acids. Germline values: CDR1 LNHDA, CDR2 SQIVND (reference sequence). Partial CDR3 DNA: TGTGCCAGTAGGGACAGGGGGCCTGGAAACACT. Protein product: CASRDRGPGNT. The full CDR3 is CASRDRGPGNTIYF.

About this clone itself: The read comes to an end 3 residues before the CDR3 does, leaving the germline J gene to fill in the end. The rearrangement uses TRBV5-6 and TRBJ2-2; D not resolved. CDR3 length equals 13 residues. Germline CDR1 reads SGHDT; CDR2 reads YYEEEE. Between the trimmed V and J ends, which lost 2 bases and 5 bases, there was a span of 7 bases. CDR3: CASSFGGTGELFF. CDR3 bases read: TGTGCCAGCAGCTTTGGCGGAACCGGGGAG.

With respect to this clone: The read ends 3 residues early relative to the CDR3; the germline J gene fills the gap. The chain combines TRBV20-1 with TRBJ2-1; D is possibly TRBD2 (7 bases). Germline CDR1 DFQATT, CDR2 SNEGSKA (reference sequence). Trimming shortened V by 0 bases and J by 9 bases, and 21 bases separated the two germline ends. This CDR3 has 16 residues. The CDR3 bases that were read are TGCAGTGCTAGAGACGCCGCGGGGGCCGCCTATGTTGAG. Translating gives CSARDAAGAAYVE. The entire CDR3 sequence reads CSARDAAGAAYVEQFF.

With regard to this clone: Sequencing ends 3 residues short of the CDR3 end; the germline J gene provides the rest. This sequence joins TRBV7-3 and TRBJ2-1, with TRBD2 matching 9 bases. The junction had 8 bases not matched to a gene; V was cut back by 5 bases and J by 6 bases. Germline loops: CDR1 SGHTA, CDR2 FQGTGA. This CDR3 spans 15 amino acids. The sequenced CDR3 bases are TGTGCCAGCAGCGTCAGCGGGAGGCCCGGCAATGAG. It yields the protein CASSVSGRPGNE. The full CDR3 sequence reads CASSVSGRPGNEQFF.